This T cell receptor beta chain derives from a study of identifying expanded T cells in peripheral blood. Study results and caveats: Variance in clone template counts between approximately 2-week samples significantly increased with total template count across all healthy donors. Differentially abundant clones: 1 to 1.5 between replicates, around 17 at approximately 13 days, over 18 at four.

TCRdb keeps only in-frame clones here, not all; method: immunoSEQ multiplex PCR. Counted here are under 150,000 clones, about 86% occurring once; the ten biggest clones make up 8.4%. Germline CDR1 and CDR2: SGHRS and YFSETQ. The ends were cut back, 0 bases at V and 0 bases at J, with 11 bases in the middle. The CDR3 is 16 residues long. As for this clone: The antigen remains undetermined.

Healthy donors had no documented immune events, such as infections, while sampled. The TCR comes from a person aged 18 to 69 in good health. The specimen was blood. This chain joins TRBV5-1 and TRBJ2-3; D unresolved. CDR3 bases: TGCGCCAGCAGCTTGGTCGCTCGTGCTAGCACAGATACGCAGTATTTT. Translation: CASSLVARASTDTQYF.